The entry below gives a single T cell receptor beta chain sequence along with its context. Profiling relied on immunoSEQ multiplex PCR, and the TCRdb table lists in-frame clones only, not all of them. This sample has 90,000 to 100,000 clones; roughly three quarters occur once, and the top ten carry over 9.5%. CDR1 is SGHDT and CDR2 is YYEEEE in the germline V gene. Trimming left V 8 bases short and J 1 base short, with 16 bases between. The CDR3 loop spans 15 amino acids. The sample belongs to a study of control samples from healthy donors and cancer patients. This receptor was identified in a woman aged 25-40 years in good health. V is TRBV5-6 and J is TRBJ1-3; D is possibly TRBD1 (5 bases). Sequenced sample: blood. The CDR3 is CASPRDARSGNTIYF. In DNA, the CDR3 is TGTGCCAGTCCCCGGGACGCAAGATCTGGAAACACCATATATTTT.